Listed here are 11 T cell receptor beta chains from one sample, sequenced in a study of cytomegalovirus exposure and HLA in healthy donors. Primers included in the PCR were 60 Vbeta and 13 Jbeta primers. Sequencing was performed with immunoSEQ multiplex PCR; in TCRdb, only in-frame clones are kept and a portion is missing. The data hold some 79,000 clones, with around 79% observed a single time. Input material: PBMCs. The receptor set was obtained from a male donor in good health and CMV-seropositive.

The J gene is TRBJ1-2, the V gene TRBV9, with TRBD1 as a possible D gene (6 bases). V was shortened by 1 base and J by 0 bases, with 19 bases between the two germline ends. The CDR3 covers 18 residues. Germline assignment: CDR1 SGDLS and CDR2 YYNGEE. CDR3 in amino acids: CASSVNLRGTLANYGYTF. Written as DNA, the CDR3 is TGTGCCAGCAGCGTAAATTTGAGAGGGACATTAGCTAACTATGGCTACACCTTC. The whole variable domain, filled in from reference TRBV9 and TRBJ1-2, reads DSGVTQTPKHLITATGQRVTLRCSPRSGDLSVYWYQQSLDQGLQFLIQYYNGEERAKGNILERFSAQQFPDLHSELNLSSLELGDSALYFCASSVNLRGTLANYGYTFGSGTRLTVV.

This clone came up a few times. The chain has TRBV5-4 and TRBJ1-6; 7 bases match TRBD1. Germline V gene data show CDR1 as SGHNT and CDR2 as YYREEE (reference sequence). Trimming removed 0 bases from V and 9 bases from J; junction bases left unmatched: 6. This CDR3 is built from 15 residues. CDR3 sequence reads: CASSLEAGGASPLHF. As DNA, the CDR3 is TGTGCCAGCAGCTTGGAGGCAGGGGGTGCTTCACCCCTCCACTTT. The full variable domain, rest sourced from reference TRBV5-4 and TRBJ1-6, is ETGVTQSPTHLIKTRGQQVTLRCSSQSGHNTVSWYQQALGQGPQFIFQYYREEENGRGNFPPRFSGLQFPNYSSELNVNALELDDSALYLCASSLEAGGASPLHFGNGTRLTVT.

V is TRBV29-1 and J is TRBJ1-2, with 7 bases fitting TRBD1. J was trimmed by 8 bases and V by 6 bases; bases with no gene match: 9. CDR3 length: 12 amino acids. Germline V lookup: CDR1 SQVTM, CDR2 ANQGSEA. The CDR3, as DNA: TGCAGCGTGGGCGACAGGGCTAAGGGCTACACCTTC. It codes for CSVGDRAKGYTF.

The CDR3 spells CASLKQGSPLHF. The CDR3 DNA sequence: TGTGCCAGCCTCAAACAGGGTTCACCCCTCCACTTT. The chain links TRBV28 to TRBJ1-6, with D possibly being TRBD1 (6 bases). This CDR3 has 12 residues. Trimming took off 8 bases at V and 9 bases at J, with 11 bases between the two ends. Germline-derived CDR1 and CDR2 are MDHEN and SYDVKM.

Details on this clone: Other DNA sequences in this sample translate to the same CDR3. The CDR3 here is CASSPGQGGYGYTF. As DNA, the CDR3 is TGTGCCAGCAGCCCGGGACAGGGTGGCTATGGCTACACCTTC. The V call is TRBV7-2, the J call TRBJ1-2; 9 nucleotides match TRBD1. Germline CDR1 SGHTA, CDR2 FQGNSA. The CDR3 spans 14 residues. The trim removed 5 bases at V and 4 bases at J, leaving 5 bases unmatched.

The V gene is TRBV4-1, the J gene TRBJ2-7, with D possibly matching TRBD1 (6 bases). CDR1 and CDR2 (germline): MGHRA, YSYEKL. V was shortened by 5 bases and J by 4 bases, with 15 bases between the two germline ends. The CDR3 contains 14 residues. This CDR3 is CASSTREGGYEQYF. CDR3 bases: TGCGCCAGCAGCACCCGCGAAGGGGGATACGAGCAGTACTTC.

Comment on this clone: Compared with germline, one end of the junction differs, possibly owing to a read error. V is TRBV7-9 and J is TRBJ2-2; D is unresolved. The germline V gene has CDR1 SEHNR and CDR2 FQNEAQ (reference sequence). The length of the CDR3 is 12 residues. CDR3 DNA sequence: TGTTCCAGCAGCTCCCCCAGAGGGGAGCTGTTTTTT. This gives the protein CSSSSPRGELFF. Drawing the rest from reference TRBV7-9 and TRBJ2-2, the complete variable domain is DTGVSQNPRHKITKRGQNVTFRCDPISEHNRLYWYRQTLGQGPEFLTYFQNEAQLEKSRLLSDRFSAERPKGSFSTLEIQRTEQGDSAMYLCSSSSPRGELFFGEGSRLTVL.

This clone was seen only once. This chain connects TRBV5-1 to TRBJ2-1; weak D call: TRBD2 (5 bases). CDR3 size: 14 residues. Germline V gene sequence: CDR1 SGHRS, CDR2 YFSETQ. Trimming shortened V by 4 bases and J by 6 bases, and 14 bases separated the two germline ends. CDR3 protein: CASSTRAAGNEQFF. CDR3 bases: TGCGCCAGCAGCACGAGGGCTGCGGGCAATGAGCAGTTCTTC.

The chain uses TRBV6-1 and TRBJ2-7; D is unresolved. Germline lookup yields CDR1 MNHNS and CDR2 SASEGT. V gave up 1 base and J gave up 4 bases, with 8 bases separating them. The CDR3 runs to 13 residues. The CDR3 region is CASSEGADYEQYF. The CDR3 DNA sequence: TGTGCCAGCAGTGAAGGGGCAGATTACGAGCAGTACTTC.

On this clone itself: One end of the junction varies from germline; a read error may be responsible. The chain couples TRBV28 to TRBJ1-2; 7 bases are shared with TRBD1. Germline V CDR1 and CDR2: MDHEN, SYDVKM. This CDR3 is built from 15 residues. CDR3: CASSLSLTGLDGYTF. The CDR3 DNA follows: TGTGCCAGCAGCTTATCCCTGACAGGGTTGGATGGCTACACCTTC.

This sequence joins TRBV2 and TRBJ2-5; 9 bases map to TRBD2. Trimming cost V 8 bases and J 4 bases; bases outside gene matches: 11. CDR1 and CDR2 (germline): SNHLY, FYNNEI. The CDR3 runs to 15 residues. The CDR3, as DNA: TGTGCCAGCCAGGCCCTAGCGGGAAGCGGAGAGACCCAGTACTTC. Protein product: CASQALAGSGETQYF.